The rows below give T cell receptor beta chains drawn from one sample of a study of CD8 T cells in ankylosing spondylitis. TCRdb re-analysed the 5' RACE reads in MiXCR, keeping a single row per CDR3 protein. The table has approximately 260,000 distinct CDR3 sequences, about 20% seen once. The material sequenced was blood, either unsorted or a sorted T cell fraction (not recorded which). These receptors all stem from a male donor with ankylosing spondylitis or in good health (not recorded which). Each CDR3 is given with its conserved first and last residue. A D gene is named only where the DNA matches it firmly. Clone size is not always given. Where it is, it says once, few, many or a class for expanded clones.

>.|TRBJ2-2|few|TRBV7-2
CASSFIRVQTGELFF
TGTGCCAGCAGCTTCATTAGAGTACAAACCGGGGAGCTGTTTTTT
>.|TRBJ1-1|many|TRBV7-6
CASSLVGGAGTEAFF
TGTGCCAGCAGCTTAGTTGGGGGCGCTGGGACTGAAGCTTTCTTT
>.|TRBJ2-2|.|TRBV5-1
CASSLSSTFPTGELFF
TGCGCCAGCAGCTTGTCGTCTACCTTCCCCACCGGGGAGCTGTTTTTT
>TRBD2|TRBJ2-7|few|TRBV4-1
CASSQPGTSSSYEQYF
TGCGCCAGCAGCCAACCTGGGACTAGTAGTTCCTACGAGCAGTACTTC
>TRBD1|TRBJ2-7|.|TRBV5-5
CASSWGQGPYEQYF
TGTGCCAGCAGCTGGGGACAGGGACCCTACGAGCAGTACTTC
>TRBD1|TRBJ1-1|many|TRBV7-6
CASSYGTGGGGEAFF
TGTGCCAGCAGCTACGGGACAGGGGGTGGCGGTGAAGCTTTCTTT
>.|TRBJ1-5|.|TRBV4-1
CASSLGGLNQPQHF
TGCGCCAGCAGCCTGGGGGGCCTCAATCAGCCCCAGCATTTT
>.|TRBJ1-5|few|TRBV29-1
CSVAPGSENQPQHF
TGCAGCGTTGCCCCAGGGTCGGAAAATCAGCCCCAGCATTTT
>.|TRBJ1-5|.|TRBV4-1
CASSQDSAGLTNQPQLF
TGCGCCAGCAGCCAAGATTCGGCAGGGCTCACGAACCAGCCCCAGCTTTTT
>.|TRBJ1-1|few|TRBV12-3/TRBV12-4
CASTGGGTEAFF
TGTGCCAGCACCGGGGGTGGCACTGAAGCTTTCTTT
>.|TRBJ2-1|.|TRBV6-1
CASGPPGPSYNEQFF
TGTGCCAGCGGACCTCCGGGACCATCCTACAATGAGCAGTTCTTC
>TRBD2|TRBJ2-7|.|TRBV6-1
CASSGLAVSTDYEQYF
TGTGCCAGCAGTGGACTAGCGGTATCAACGGACTACGAGCAGTACTTC
>.|TRBJ2-1|.|TRBV6-1
CASSEKGLTNEQFF
TGTGCCAGCAGTGAAAAGGGACTTACCAATGAGCAGTTCTTC
>.|TRBJ1-1|few|TRBV21-1
CASSREDRVSNTEAFF
TGTGCCAGCAGCAGGGAGGACAGGGTATCGAACACTGAAGCTTTCTTT
>.|TRBJ2-1|.|TRBV29-1
CSVPSGSDWGNEQFF
TGCAGCGTTCCGTCCGGGAGCGACTGGGGTAATGAGCAGTTCTTC
>TRBD2|TRBJ2-3|.|TRBV11-1
CASSLELAVRADTQYF
TGTGCCAGCAGCTTAGAGCTAGCGGTCCGGGCAGATACGCAGTATTTT
>TRBD2|TRBJ2-1|few|TRBV25-1
CASSEAGGYNEQFF
TGTGCCAGCAGTGAAGCGGGAGGGTACAATGAGCAGTTCTTC
>.|TRBJ2-6|.|TRBV4-3
CASSKETGSGANVLTF
TGCGCCAGCAGCAAAGAAACAGGGTCTGGGGCCAACGTCCTGACTTTC
>TRBD2|TRBJ2-7|few|TRBV10-3
CAISGVAGYYEQYF
TGTGCCATCAGTGGGGTAGCGGGCTACTACGAGCAGTACTTC
>.|TRBJ1-2|few|TRBV27
CASSPGLSYGYTF
TGTGCCAGCAGTCCAGGCCTGTCCTATGGCTACACCTTC
>TRBD2|TRBJ2-1|many|TRBV12-3/TRBV12-4
CASSSGVSYNEQFF
TGTGCCAGCAGTAGCGGGGTCTCCTACAATGAGCAGTTCTTC
>.|TRBJ1-1|few|TRBV6-5
CASSYVGPTNTEAFF
TGTGCCAGCAGTTACGTAGGACCAACTAACACTGAAGCTTTCTTT
>TRBD2|TRBJ2-3|few|TRBV6-5
CASSYAILAGTSGTDTQYF
TGTGCCAGCAGTTACGCAATCCTCGCCGGGACTAGCGGCACAGATACGCAGTATTTT
>.|TRBJ2-1|few|TRBV20-1
CSASAGGNEQFF
TGCAGTGCTAGCGCCGGGGGCAATGAGCAGTTCTTC
>.|TRBJ1-1|.|TRBV12-3/TRBV12-4
CASSLSGAWAEAFF
TGTGCCAGCAGTTTGTCTGGGGCCTGGGCTGAAGCTTTCTTT
>.|TRBJ2-1|many|TRBV5-1
CASSSYRAGYNEQFF
TGCGCCAGCAGCTCGTACAGGGCGGGCTACAATGAGCAGTTCTTC
>TRBD1|TRBJ2-4|.|TRBV28
CASSLNRGDQNIQYF
TGTGCCAGCAGTCTGAACAGGGGCGACCAAAACATTCAGTACTTC
>TRBD2|TRBJ2-7|few|TRBV3-1
CASSQDLGVAGAYEQYF
TGTGCCAGCAGCCAAGATCTTGGAGTAGCGGGAGCCTACGAGCAGTACTTC
>TRBD2|TRBJ2-2|many|TRBV7-3
CASSLAGGTGELFF
TGTGCCAGCAGCCTAGCGGGAGGGACCGGGGAGCTGTTTTTT
>TRBD1|TRBJ2-3|.|TRBV9
CASSLPTGTAYLTDTQYF
TGTGCCAGCAGCCTTCCTACCGGGACAGCCTACCTCACAGATACGCAGTATTTT
>.|TRBJ1-1|.|TRBV29-1
CSGVQGGVTEAFF
TGCAGCGGGGTACAGGGTGGCGTAACTGAAGCTTTCTTT
>.|TRBJ1-2|few|TRBV16
CASSGRDISGYTF
TGTGCCAGCAGCGGCCGGGACATCTCTGGCTACACCTTC
>TRBD2|TRBJ2-1|.|TRBV12-3/TRBV12-4
CASSLAGTDRYKQFF
TGTGCCAGCAGTCTAGCGGGAACGGATAGGTATAAGCAGTTCTTC
>TRBD1|TRBJ2-2|once|TRBV29-1
CSVMTGDTGELFF
TGCAGCGTAATGACAGGGGACACCGGGGAGCTGTTTTTT
>TRBD1|TRBJ1-1|.|TRBV2
CASSIRDRGGRDTEAFF
TGTGCCAGCAGTATCCGGGACAGGGGCGGTAGAGACACTGAAGCTTTCTTT
>TRBD2|TRBJ2-1|few|TRBV4-2
CASSQESSGEFYNEQFF
TGTGCCAGCAGCCAAGAGTCTAGCGGGGAATTCTACAATGAGCAGTTCTTC
>TRBD1|TRBJ1-2|.|TRBV18
CASSLRPGTDGYTF
TGTGCCAGCTCATTAAGGCCCGGGACAGACGGCTACACCTTC
>.|TRBJ2-3|few|TRBV18
CASSRIGDTQYF
TGTGCCAGCTCACGAATCGGGGATACGCAGTATTTT